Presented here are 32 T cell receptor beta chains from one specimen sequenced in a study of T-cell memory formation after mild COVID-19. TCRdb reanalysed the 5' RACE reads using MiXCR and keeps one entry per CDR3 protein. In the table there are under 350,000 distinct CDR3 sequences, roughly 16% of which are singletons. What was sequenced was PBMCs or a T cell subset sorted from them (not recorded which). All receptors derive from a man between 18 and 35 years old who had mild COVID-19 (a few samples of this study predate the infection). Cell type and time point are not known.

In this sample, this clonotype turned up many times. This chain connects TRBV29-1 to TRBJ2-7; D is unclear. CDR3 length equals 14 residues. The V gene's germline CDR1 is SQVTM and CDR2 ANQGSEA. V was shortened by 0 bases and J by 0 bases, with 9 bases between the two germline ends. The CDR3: CSVEEDGFSYEQYF. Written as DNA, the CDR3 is TGCAGCGTTGAAGAGGACGGATTCTCCTACGAGCAGTACTTC.

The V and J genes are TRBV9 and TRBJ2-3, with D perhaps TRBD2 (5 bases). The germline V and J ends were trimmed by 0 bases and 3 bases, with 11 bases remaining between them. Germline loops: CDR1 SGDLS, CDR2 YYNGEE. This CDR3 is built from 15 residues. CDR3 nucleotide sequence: TGTGCCAGCAGCGTAGTCGGGATAGGAACAGATACGCAGTATTTT. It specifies CASSVVGIGTDTQYF.

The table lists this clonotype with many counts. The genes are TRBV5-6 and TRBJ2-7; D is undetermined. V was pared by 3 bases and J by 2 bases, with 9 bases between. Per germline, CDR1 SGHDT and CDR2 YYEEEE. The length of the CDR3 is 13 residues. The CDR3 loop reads CASSSVVPYEQYV. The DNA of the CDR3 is TGTGCCAGCAGCTCGGTGGTACCCTACGAGCAGTACGTC.

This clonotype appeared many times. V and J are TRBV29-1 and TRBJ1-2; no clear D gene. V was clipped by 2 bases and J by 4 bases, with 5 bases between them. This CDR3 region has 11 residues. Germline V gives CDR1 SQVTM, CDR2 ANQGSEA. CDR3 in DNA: TGCAGCGTTGAACTAGGCTATGGCTACACCTTC. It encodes CSVELGYGYTF.

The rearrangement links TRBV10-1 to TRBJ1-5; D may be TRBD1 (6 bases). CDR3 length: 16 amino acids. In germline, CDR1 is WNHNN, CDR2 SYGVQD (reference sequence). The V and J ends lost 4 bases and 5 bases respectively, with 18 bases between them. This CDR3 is CASSGGRARADQPQHF. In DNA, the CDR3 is TGCGCCAGCAGTGGGGGGCGCGCGCGCGCGGATCAGCCCCAGCATTTT.

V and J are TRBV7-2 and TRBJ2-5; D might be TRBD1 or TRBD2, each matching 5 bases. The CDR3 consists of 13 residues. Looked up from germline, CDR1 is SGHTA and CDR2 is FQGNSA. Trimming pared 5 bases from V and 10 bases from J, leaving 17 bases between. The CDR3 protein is CASSTGTRVDQYF. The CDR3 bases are TGTGCCAGCAGCACGGGGACCCGAGTGGACCAGTACTTC.

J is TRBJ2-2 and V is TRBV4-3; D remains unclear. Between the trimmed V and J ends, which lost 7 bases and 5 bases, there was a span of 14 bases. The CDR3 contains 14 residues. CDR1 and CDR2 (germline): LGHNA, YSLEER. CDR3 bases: TGCGCCAGCAACAAGTTGGTAGATACCGGGGAGCTGTTTTTT. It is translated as CASNKLVDTGELFF.

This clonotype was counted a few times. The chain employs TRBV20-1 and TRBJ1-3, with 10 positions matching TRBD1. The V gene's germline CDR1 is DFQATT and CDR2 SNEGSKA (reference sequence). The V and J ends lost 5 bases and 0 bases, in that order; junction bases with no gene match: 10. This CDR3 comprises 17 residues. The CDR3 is CSALGTGAIYSGNTIYF. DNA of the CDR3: TGCAGTGCTTTGGGGACAGGGGCGATCTACTCTGGAAACACCATATATTTT.

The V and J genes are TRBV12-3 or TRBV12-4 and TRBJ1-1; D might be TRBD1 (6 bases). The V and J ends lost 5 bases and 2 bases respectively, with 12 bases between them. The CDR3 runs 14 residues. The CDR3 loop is CASSPADSNTEAFF. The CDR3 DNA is TGTGCCAGCAGTCCGGCGGACAGTAACACTGAAGCTTTCTTT.

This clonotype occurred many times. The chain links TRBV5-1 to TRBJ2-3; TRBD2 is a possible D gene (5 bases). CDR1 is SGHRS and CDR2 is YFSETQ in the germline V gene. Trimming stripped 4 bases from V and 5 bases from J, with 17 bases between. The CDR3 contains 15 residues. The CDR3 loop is CASSPGGSAGDTQYF. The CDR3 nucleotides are TGCGCCAGCAGCCCCGGCGGGTCTGCAGGAGATACGCAGTATTTT.

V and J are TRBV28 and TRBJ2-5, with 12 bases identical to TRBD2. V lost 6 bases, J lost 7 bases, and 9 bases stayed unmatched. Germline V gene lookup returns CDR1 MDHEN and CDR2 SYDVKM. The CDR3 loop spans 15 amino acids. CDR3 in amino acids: CASSTTSGGVGTQYF. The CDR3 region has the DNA TGTGCCAGCAGCACGACTAGCGGGGGTGTGGGGACCCAGTACTTC.

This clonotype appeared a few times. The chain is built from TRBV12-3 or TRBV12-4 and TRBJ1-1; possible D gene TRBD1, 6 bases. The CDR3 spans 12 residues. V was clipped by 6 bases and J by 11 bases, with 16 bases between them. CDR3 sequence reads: CASRADRDKAFF. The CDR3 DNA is TGTGCCAGCAGGGCGGACCGGGACAAGGCTTTCTTT.

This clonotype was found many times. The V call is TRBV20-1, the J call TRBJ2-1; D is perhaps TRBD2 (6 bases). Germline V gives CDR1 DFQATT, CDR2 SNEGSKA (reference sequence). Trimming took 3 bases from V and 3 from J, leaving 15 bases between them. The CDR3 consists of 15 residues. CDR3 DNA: TGCAGTGCTAGCCCGCGGGACGGGGTCTACAATGAGCAGTTCTTC. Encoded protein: CSASPRDGVYNEQFF.

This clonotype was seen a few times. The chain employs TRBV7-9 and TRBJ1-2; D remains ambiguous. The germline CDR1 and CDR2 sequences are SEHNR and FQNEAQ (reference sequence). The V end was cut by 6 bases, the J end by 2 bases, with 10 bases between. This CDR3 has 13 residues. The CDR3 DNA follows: TGTGCCAGCAGTACGGACCCCAACTATGGCTACACCTTC. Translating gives CASSTDPNYGYTF.

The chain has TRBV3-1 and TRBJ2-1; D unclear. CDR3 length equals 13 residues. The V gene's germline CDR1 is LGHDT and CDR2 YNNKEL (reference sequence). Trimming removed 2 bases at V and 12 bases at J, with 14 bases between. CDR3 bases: TGTGCCAGCAGCCAATCTGGGGTTATGATGCAGTTCTTC. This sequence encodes CASSQSGVMMQFF.

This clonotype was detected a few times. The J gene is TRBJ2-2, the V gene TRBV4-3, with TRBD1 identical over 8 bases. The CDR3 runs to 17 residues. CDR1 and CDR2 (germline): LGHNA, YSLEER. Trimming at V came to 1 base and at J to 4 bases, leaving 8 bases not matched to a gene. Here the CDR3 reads CASSQAAGGAGTGELFF. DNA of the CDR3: TGCGCCAGCAGCCAAGCGGCAGGGGGCGCAGGCACCGGGGAGCTGTTTTTT.

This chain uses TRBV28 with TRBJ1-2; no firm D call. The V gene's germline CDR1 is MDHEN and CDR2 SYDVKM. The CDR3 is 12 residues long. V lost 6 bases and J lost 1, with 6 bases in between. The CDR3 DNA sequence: TGTGCCAGCAGCAGAGATAACTATGGCTACACCTTC. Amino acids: CASSRDNYGYTF.

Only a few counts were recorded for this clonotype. The CDR3: CASSSGTQETQYF. The CDR3 DNA reads TGTGCCAGCAGCTCCGGGACACAAGAGACCCAGTACTTC. V usage is TRBV6-6 and J usage is TRBJ2-5, with D tentatively TRBD1 (6 bases). This CDR3 has 13 amino acids. Germline V CDR1 and CDR2: MNHNY, SVGAGI (reference sequence). Trimming pared 6 bases from V and 2 bases from J, leaving 10 bases between.

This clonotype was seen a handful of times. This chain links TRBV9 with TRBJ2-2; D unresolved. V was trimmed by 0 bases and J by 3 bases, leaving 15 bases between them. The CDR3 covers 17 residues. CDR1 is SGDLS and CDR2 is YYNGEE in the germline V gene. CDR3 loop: CASSVAGAAAYTGELFF. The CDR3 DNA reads TGTGCCAGCAGCGTAGCTGGTGCGGCGGCGTACACCGGGGAGCTGTTTTTT. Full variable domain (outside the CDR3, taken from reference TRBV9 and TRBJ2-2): DSGVTQTPKHLITATGQRVTLRCSPRSGDLSVYWYQQSLDQGLQFLIQYYNGEERAKGNILERFSAQQFPDLHSELNLSSLELGDSALYFCASSVAGAAAYTGELFFGEGSRLTVL.

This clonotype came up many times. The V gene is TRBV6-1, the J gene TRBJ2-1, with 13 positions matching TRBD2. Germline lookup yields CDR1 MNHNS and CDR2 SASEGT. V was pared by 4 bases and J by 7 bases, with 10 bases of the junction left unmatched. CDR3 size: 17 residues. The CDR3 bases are TGTGCCAGCAGTGGAATTGAACTAGCGGGGGGGGCAAATGAGCAGTTCTTC. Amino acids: CASSGIELAGGANEQFF.

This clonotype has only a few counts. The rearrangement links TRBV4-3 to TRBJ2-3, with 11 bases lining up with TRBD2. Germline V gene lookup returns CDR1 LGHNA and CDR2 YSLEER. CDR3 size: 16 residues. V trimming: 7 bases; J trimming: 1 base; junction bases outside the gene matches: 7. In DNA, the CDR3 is TGCGCCAGCACTGAAGGGACTAGCGGATGCACAGATACGCAGTATTTT. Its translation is CASTEGTSGCTDTQYF.

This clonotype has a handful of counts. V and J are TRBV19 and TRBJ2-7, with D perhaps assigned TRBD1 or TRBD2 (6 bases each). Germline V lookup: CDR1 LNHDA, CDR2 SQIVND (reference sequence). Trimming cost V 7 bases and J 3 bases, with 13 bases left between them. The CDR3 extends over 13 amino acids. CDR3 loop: CASIGGENYEQYF. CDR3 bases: TGTGCCAGTATCGGGGGCGAGAACTACGAGCAGTACTTC.

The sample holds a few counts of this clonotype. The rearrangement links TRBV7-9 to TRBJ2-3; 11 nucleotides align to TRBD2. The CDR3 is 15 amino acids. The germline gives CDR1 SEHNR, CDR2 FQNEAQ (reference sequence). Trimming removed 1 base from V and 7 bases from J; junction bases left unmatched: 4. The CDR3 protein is CASSLGSGGVHTQYF. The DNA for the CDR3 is TGTGCCAGCAGCTTAGGTAGCGGGGGGGTTCATACGCAGTATTTT. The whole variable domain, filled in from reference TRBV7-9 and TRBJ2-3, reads DTGVSQNPRHKITKRGQNVTFRCDPISEHNRLYWYRQTLGQGPEFLTYFQNEAQLEKSRLLSDRFSAERPKGSFSTLEIQRTEQGDSAMYLCASSLGSGGVHTQYFGPGTRLTVL.

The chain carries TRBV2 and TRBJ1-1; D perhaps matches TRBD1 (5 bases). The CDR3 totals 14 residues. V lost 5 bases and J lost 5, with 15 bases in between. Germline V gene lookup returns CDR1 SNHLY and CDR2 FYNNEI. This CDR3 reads CASSPRVLGTEAFF. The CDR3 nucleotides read TGTGCCAGCAGTCCCAGGGTATTAGGAACTGAAGCTTTCTTT.

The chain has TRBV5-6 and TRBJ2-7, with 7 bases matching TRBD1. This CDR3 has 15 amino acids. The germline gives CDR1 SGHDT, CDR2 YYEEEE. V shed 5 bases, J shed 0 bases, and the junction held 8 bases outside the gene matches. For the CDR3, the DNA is TGTGCCAGCAGGCCGGGACAGCTAAGCTCCTACGAGCAGTACGTC. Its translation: CASRPGQLSSYEQYV.

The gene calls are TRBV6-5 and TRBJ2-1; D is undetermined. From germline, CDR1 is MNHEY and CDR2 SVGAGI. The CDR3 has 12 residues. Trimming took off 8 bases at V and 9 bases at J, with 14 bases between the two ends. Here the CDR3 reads CASLSRSFEQFF. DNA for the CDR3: TGTGCCAGCCTTAGCCGGAGTTTTGAGCAGTTCTTC.

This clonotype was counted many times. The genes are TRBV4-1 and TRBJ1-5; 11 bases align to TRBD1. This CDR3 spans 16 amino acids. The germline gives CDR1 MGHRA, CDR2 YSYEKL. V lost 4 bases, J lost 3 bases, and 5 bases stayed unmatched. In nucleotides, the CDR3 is TGCGCCAGCAGCCGGGGACAGGGGGGTGACAATCAGCCCCAGCATTTT. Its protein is CASSRGQGGDNQPQHF.

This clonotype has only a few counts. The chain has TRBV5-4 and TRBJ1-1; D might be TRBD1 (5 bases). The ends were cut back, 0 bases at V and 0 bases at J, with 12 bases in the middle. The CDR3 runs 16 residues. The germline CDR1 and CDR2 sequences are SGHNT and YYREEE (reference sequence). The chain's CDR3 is CASSLGRGAMNTEAFF. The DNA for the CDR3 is TGTGCCAGCAGCTTGGGTAGGGGCGCGATGAACACTGAAGCTTTCTTT.

CDR3 nucleotide sequence: TGTGCCAGCACATTAAGGGGAACTAATGAAAAACTGTTTTTT. Translated: CASTLRGTNEKLFF. The chain uses TRBV5-5 and TRBJ1-4, with TRBD1 as a possible D gene (5 bases). Germline values: CDR1 SGHKS, CDR2 YYEKEE (reference sequence). The V gene lost 6 bases and the J gene lost 1 base, with 10 bases spanning the gap. The CDR3 is 14 amino acids.

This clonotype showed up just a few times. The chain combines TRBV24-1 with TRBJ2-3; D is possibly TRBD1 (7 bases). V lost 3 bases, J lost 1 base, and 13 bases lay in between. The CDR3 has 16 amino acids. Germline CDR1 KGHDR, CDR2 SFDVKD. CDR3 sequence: CATSDNRGGGTDTQYF. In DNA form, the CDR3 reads TGTGCCACCAGTGATAACAGGGGCGGGGGCACAGATACGCAGTATTTT.

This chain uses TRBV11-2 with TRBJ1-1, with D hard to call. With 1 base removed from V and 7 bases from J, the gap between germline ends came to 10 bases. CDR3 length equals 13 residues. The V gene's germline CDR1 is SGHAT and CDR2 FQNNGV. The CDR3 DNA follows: TGTGCCAGCAGCTTAGTTCGCCAGATTGAAGCTTTCTTT. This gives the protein CASSLVRQIEAFF.

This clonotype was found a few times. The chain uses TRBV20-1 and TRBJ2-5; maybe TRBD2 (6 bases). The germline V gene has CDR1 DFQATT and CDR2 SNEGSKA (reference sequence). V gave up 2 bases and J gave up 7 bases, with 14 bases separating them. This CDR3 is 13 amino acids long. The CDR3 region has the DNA TGCAGTGCTAGATCTCCCTCGGGAGTGACCCAGTACTTC. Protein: CSARSPSGVTQYF.